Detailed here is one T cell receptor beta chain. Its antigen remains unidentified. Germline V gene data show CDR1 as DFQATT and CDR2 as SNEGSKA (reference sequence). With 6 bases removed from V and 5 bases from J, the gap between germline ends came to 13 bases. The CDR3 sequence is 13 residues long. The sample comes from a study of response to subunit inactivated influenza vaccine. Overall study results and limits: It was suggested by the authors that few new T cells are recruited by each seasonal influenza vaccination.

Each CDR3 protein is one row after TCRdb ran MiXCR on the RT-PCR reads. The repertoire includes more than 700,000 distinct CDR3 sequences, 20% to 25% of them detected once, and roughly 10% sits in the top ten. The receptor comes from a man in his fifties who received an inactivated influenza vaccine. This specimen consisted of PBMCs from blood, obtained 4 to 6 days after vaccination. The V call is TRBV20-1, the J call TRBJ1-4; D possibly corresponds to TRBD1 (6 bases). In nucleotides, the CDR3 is TGCAGTGCATGGACAGAGGGGAATGAAAAACTGTTTTTT. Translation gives CSAWTEGNEKLFF.